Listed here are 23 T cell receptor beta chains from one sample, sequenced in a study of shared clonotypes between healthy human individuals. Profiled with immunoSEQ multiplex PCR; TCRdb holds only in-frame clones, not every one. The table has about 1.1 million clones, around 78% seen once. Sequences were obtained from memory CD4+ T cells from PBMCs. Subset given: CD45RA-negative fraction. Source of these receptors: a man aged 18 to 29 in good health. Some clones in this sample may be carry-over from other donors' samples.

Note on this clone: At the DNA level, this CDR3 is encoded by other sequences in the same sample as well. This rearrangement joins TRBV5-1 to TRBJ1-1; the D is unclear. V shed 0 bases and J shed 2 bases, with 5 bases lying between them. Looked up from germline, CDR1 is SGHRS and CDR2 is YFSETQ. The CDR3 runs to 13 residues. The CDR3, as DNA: TGCGCCAGCAGCTTGGCCTCTAACACTGAAGCTTTCTTT. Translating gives CASSLASNTEAFF.

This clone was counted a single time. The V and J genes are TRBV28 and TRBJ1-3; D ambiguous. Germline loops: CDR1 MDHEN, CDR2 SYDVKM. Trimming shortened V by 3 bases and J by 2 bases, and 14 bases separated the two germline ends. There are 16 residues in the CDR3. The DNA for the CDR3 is TGTGCCAGCAGTTTGGCGGCGGTATTTGCTGGAAACACCATATATTTT. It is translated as CASSLAAVFAGNTIYF.

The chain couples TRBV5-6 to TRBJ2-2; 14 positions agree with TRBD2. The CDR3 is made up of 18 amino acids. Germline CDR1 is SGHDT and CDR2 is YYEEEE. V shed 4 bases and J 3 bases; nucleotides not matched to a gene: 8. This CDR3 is CASSPGLAGEVYTGELFF. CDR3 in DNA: TGTGCCAGCAGCCCGGGACTAGCGGGAGAGGTGTACACCGGGGAGCTGTTTTTT.

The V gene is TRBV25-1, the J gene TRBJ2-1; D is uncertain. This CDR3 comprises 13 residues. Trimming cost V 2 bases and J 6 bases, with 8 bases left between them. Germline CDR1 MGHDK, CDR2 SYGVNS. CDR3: CASSESPGNEQFF. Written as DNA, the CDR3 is TGTGCCAGCAGTGAAAGTCCCGGCAATGAGCAGTTCTTC.

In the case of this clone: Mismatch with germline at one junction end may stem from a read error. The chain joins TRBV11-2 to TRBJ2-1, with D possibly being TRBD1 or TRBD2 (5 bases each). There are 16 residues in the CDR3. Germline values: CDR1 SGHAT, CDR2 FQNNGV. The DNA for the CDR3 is TGTGCCAGCGGGGTTTTGCGAGGGGCCTCCCACAATGAGCAGTTCTTC. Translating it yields CASGVLRGASHNEQFF.

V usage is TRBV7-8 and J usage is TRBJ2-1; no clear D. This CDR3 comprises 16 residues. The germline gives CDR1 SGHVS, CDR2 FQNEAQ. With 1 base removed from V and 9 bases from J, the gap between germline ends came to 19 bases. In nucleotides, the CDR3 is TGTGCCAGCAGCTTAGTTTCTACTGGGTCCCGATCTGAGCAGTTCTTC. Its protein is CASSLVSTGSRSEQFF.

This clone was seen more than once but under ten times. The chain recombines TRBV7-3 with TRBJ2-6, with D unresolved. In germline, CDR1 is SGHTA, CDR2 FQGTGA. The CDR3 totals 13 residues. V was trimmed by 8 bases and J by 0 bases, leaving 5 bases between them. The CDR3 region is CASRSSGANVLTF. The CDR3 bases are TGTGCCAGCCGAAGCTCTGGGGCCAACGTCCTGACTTTC.

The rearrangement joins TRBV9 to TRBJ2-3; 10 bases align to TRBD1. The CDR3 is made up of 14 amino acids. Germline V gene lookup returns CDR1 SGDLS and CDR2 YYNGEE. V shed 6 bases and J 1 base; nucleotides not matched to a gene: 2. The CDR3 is CASNDRGRTDTQYF. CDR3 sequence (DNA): TGTGCCAGCAATGACAGGGGGCGCACAGATACGCAGTATTTT. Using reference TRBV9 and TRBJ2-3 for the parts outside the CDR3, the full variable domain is DSGVTQTPKHLITATGQRVTLRCSPRSGDLSVYWYQQSLDQGLQFLIQYYNGEERAKGNILERFSAQQFPDLHSELNLSSLELGDSALYFCASNDRGRTDTQYFGPGTRLTVL.

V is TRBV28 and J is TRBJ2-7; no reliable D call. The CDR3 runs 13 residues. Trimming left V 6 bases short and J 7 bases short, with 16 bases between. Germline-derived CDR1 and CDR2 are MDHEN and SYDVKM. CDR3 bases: TGTGCCAGCAGCTCTCCCAGGCCGGTGGAGCAGTACTTC. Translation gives CASSSPRPVEQYF.

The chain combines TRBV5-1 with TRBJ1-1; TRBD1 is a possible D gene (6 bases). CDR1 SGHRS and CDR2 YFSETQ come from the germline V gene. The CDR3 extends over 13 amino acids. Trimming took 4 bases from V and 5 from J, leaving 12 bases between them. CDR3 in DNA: TGCGCCAGCAGCAAAAACAGGGAGACTGAAGCTTTCTTT. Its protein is CASSKNRETEAFF.

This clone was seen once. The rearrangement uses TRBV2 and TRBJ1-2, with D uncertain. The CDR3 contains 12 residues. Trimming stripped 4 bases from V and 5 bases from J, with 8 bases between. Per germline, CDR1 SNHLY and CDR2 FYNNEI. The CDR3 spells CASSVYGYGYTF. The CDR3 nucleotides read TGTGCCAGCAGTGTTTACGGATATGGCTACACCTTC.

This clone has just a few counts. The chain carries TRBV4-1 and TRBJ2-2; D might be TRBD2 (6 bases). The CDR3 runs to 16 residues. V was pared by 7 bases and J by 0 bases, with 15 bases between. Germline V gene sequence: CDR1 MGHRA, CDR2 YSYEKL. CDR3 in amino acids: CASTTLLAPNTGELFF. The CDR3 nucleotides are TGCGCCAGCACCACACTACTAGCCCCGAACACCGGGGAGCTGTTTTTT.

As DNA, the CDR3 is TGTGCCAGCAGTATAGGGAGCGGCTATGGCTACACCTTC. This translates into CASSIGSGYGYTF. The gene calls are TRBV28 and TRBJ1-2; D not certain. Trimming pared 5 bases from V and 4 bases from J, leaving 11 bases between. CDR3 size: 13 residues. Germline CDR1 reads MDHEN; CDR2 reads SYDVKM.

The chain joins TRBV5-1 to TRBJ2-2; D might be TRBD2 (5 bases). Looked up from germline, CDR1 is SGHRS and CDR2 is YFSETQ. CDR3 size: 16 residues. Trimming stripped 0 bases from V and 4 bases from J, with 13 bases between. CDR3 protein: CASSLVVGVSTGELFF. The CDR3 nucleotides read TGCGCCAGCAGCTTGGTTGTGGGAGTAAGCACCGGGGAGCTGTTTTTT.

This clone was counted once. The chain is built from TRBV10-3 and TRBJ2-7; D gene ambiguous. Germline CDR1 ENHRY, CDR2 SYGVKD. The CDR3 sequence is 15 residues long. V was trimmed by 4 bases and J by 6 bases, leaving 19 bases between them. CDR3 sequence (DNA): TGTGCCATCAGTGCAAGACTGGGTAATACGGGCGAGCAGTACTTC. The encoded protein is CAISARLGNTGEQYF.

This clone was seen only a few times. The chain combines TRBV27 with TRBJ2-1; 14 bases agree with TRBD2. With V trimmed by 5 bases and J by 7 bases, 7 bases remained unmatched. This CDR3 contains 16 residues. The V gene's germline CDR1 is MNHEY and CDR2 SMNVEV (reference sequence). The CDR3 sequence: CASSQIGTSGRNEQFF. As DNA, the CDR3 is TGTGCCAGCAGTCAAATCGGGACTAGCGGGAGAAATGAGCAGTTCTTC.

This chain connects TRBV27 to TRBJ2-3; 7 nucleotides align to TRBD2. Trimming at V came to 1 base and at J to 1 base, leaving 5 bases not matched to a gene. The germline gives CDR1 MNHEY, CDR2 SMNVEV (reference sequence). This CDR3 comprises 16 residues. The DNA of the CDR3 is TGTGCCAGCAGTTTATACCCTAGCGGAGGCACAGATACGCAGTATTTT. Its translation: CASSLYPSGGTDTQYF.

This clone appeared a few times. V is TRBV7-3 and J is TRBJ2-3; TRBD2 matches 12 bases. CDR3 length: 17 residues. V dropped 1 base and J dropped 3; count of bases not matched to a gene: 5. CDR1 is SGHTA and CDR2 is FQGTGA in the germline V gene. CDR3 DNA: TGTGCCAGCAGCTTAAGGCTAACTAGCGGGAGGACAGATACGCAGTATTTT. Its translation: CASSLRLTSGRTDTQYF.

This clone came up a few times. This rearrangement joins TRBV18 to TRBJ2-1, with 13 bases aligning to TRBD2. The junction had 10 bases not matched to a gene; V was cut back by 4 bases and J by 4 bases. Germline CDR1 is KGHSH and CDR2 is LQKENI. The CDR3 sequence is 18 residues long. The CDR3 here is CASSLGLAGERKYNEQFF. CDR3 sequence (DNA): TGTGCCAGCTCACTCGGACTAGCGGGAGAAAGGAAGTACAATGAGCAGTTCTTC.

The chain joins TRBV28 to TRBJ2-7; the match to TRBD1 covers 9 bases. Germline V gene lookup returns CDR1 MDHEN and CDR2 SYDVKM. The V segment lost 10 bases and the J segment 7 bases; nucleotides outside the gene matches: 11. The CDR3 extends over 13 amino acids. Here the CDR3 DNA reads TGTGCCACAGACCGGGACAGGGTAGGAGAGCAGTACTTC. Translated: CATDRDRVGEQYF.

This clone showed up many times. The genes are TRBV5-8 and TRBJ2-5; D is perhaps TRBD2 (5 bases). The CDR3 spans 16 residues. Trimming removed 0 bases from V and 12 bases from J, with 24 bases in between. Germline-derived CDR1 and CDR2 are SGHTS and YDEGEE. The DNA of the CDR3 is TGTGCCAGCAGCTTGGGAGACTATTTGGATCCGAGATCTAAGTACTTC. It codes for CASSLGDYLDPRSKYF.

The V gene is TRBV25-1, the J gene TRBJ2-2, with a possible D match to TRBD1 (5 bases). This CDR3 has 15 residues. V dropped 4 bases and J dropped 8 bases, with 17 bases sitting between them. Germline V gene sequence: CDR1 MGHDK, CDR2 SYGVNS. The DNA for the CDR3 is TGTGCCAGCAGTGGGGCAGGGCATCGGATAGGGGAGCTGTTTTTT. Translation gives CASSGAGHRIGELFF.

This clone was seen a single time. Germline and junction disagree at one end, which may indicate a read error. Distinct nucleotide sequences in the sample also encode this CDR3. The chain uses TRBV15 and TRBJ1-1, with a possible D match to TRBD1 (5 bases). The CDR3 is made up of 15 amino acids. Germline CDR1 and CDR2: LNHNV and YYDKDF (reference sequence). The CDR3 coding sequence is TGTGCTACCAGCAGGGCGAACTCGGTTAAAATGGAAGCTTTCTTT. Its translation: CATSRANSVKMEAFF.